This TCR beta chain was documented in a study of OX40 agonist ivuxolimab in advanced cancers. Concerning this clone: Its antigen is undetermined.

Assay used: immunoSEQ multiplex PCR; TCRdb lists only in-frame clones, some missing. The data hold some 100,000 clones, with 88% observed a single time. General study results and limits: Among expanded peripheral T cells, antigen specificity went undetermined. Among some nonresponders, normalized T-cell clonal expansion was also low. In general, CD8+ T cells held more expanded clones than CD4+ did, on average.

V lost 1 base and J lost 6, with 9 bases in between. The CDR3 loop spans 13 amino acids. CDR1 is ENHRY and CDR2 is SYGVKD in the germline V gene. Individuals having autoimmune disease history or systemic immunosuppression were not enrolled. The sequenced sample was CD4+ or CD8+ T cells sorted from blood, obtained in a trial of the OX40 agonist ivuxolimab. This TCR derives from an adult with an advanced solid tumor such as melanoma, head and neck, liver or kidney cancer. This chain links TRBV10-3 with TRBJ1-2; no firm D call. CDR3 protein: CAISEWQAHGYTF. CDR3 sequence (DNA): TGTGCCATCAGTGAGTGGCAGGCCCATGGCTACACCTTC.